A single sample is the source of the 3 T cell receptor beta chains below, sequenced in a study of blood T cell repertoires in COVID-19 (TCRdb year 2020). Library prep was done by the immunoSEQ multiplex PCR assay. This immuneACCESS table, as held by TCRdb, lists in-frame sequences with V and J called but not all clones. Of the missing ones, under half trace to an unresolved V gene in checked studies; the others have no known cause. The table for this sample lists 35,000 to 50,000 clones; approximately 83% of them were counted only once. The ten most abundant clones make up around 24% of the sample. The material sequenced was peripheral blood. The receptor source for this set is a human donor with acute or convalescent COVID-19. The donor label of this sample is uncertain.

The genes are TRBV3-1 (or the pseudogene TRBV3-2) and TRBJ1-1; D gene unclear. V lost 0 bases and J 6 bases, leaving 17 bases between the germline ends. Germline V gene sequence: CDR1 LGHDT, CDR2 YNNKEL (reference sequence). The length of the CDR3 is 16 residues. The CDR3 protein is CASSQEGGGLAAEAFF. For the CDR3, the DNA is TGTGCCAGCAGCCAAGAAGGCGGCGGCCTAGCCGCTGAAGCTTTCTTT.

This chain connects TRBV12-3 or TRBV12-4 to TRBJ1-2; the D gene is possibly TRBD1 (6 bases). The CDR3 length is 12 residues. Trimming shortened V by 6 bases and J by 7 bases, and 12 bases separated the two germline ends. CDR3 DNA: TGTGCCAGCAGCACCGGACAGAGTGGCTACACCTTC. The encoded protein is CASSTGQSGYTF.

The CDR3 DNA is TGTGCCAGCAGCTTAGCGAGGGGGCGAGGATCACCCCTCCACTTT. Translated, it gives CASSLARGRGSPLHF. The chain uses TRBV7-9 and TRBJ1-6, with 7 bases that match TRBD1. The CDR3 is 15 residues long. Losses at the gene ends were 0 bases for V and 10 bases for J; bases not matched to a gene: 6. Germline assignment: CDR1 SEHNR and CDR2 FQNEAQ (reference sequence).